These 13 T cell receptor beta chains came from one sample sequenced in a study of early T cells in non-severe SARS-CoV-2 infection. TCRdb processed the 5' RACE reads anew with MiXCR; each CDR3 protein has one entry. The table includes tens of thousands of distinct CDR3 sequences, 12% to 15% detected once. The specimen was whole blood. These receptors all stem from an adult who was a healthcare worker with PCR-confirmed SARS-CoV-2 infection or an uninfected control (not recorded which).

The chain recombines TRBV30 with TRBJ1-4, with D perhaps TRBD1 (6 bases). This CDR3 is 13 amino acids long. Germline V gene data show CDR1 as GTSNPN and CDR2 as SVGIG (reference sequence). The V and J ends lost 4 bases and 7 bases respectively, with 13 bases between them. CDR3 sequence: CAWNDRPGEKLFF. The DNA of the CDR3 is TGTGCCTGGAACGACAGGCCTGGTGAAAAACTGTTTTTT.

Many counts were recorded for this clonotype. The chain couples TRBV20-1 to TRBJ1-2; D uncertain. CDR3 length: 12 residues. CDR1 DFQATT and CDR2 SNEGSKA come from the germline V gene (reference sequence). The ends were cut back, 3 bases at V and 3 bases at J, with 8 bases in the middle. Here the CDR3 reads CSASPNHYGYTF. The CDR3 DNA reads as TGCAGTGCTAGTCCGAATCACTATGGCTACACCTTC.

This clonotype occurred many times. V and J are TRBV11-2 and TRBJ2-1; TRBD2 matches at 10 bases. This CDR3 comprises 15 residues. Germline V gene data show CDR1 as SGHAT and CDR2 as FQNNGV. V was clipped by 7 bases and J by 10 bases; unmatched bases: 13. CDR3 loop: CASIRAGGLFEEQFF. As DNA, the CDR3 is TGTGCCAGCATCCGAGCGGGGGGGCTTTTTGAGGAGCAGTTCTTC.

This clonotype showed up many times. Here the CDR3 DNA reads TGTGCCAGCAGTTTTCTGGGGATTCCGAACTATGGCTACACCTTC. It is translated as CASSFLGIPNYGYTF. The V call is TRBV12-3 or TRBV12-4, the J call TRBJ1-2; no firm D call. V was pared by 3 bases and J by 2 bases, with 13 bases between. This CDR3 is built from 15 residues.

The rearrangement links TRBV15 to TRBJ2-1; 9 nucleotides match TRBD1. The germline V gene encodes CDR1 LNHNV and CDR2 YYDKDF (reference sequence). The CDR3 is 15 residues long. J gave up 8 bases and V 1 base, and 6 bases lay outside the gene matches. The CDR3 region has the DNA TGTGCCACCAGCAGAGGAGGACAGGGGACGGATGAGCAGTTCTTC. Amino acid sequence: CATSRGGQGTDEQFF.

CDR3 nucleotide sequence: TGCAGTGCTAGAGGGACTAGCGGGGGATCCTCCTACGAGCAGTACTTC. Its translation: CSARGTSGGSSYEQYF. The chain uses TRBV20-1 and TRBJ2-7, with 13 bases fitting TRBD2. J was trimmed by 0 bases and V by 1 base; bases with no gene match: 3. The CDR3 totals 16 residues. Germline CDR1 and CDR2: DFQATT and SNEGSKA (reference sequence).

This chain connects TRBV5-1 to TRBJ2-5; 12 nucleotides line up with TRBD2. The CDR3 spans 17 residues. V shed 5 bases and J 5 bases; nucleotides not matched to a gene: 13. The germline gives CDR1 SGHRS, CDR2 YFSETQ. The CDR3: CASRSSSSGGDRETQYF. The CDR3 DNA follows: TGCGCCAGCAGATCCTCATCTAGCGGGGGGGATCGGGAGACCCAGTACTTC.

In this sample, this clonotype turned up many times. CDR3 residues: CASSLGGGGVYNEQFF. The CDR3 nucleotides read TGTGCCAGCAGCTTAGGCGGCGGGGGGGTCTACAATGAGCAGTTCTTC. V and J are TRBV7-2 and TRBJ2-1; 9 bases are a match to TRBD2. The CDR3 runs to 16 residues. The trim removed 1 base at V and 3 bases at J, leaving 4 bases unmatched. Germline CDR1 and CDR2: SGHTA and FQGNSA.

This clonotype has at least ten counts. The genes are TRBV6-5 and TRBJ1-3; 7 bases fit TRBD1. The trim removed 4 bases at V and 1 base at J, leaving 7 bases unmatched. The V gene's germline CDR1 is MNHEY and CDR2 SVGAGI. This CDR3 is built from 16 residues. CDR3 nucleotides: TGTGCCAGCAGTTCTTGGTCAGGGGGGTCTGGAAACACCATATATTTT. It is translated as CASSSWSGGSGNTIYF.

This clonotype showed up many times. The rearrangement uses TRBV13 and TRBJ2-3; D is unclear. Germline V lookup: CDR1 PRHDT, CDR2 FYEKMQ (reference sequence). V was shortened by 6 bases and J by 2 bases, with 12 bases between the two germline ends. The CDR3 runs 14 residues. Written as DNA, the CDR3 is TGTGCCAGCAGTTTAATAGGTATCACAGATACGCAGTATTTT. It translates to CASSLIGITDTQYF.

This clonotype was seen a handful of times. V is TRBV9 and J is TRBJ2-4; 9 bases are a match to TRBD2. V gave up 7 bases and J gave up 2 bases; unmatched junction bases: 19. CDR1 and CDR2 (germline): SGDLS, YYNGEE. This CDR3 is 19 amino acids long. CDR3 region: CASPPGGGGAGETKNIQYF. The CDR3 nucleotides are TGTGCCAGCCCCCCGGGAGGCGGGGGGGCCGGGGAGACCAAAAACATTCAGTACTTC.

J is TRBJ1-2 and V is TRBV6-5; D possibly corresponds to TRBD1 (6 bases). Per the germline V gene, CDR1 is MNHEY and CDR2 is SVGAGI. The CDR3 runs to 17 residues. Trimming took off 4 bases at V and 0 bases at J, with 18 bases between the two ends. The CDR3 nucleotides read TGTGCCAGCAGTTCCGTCCGACAGGCTAGCACTAACTATGGCTACACCTTC. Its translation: CASSSVRQASTNYGYTF.

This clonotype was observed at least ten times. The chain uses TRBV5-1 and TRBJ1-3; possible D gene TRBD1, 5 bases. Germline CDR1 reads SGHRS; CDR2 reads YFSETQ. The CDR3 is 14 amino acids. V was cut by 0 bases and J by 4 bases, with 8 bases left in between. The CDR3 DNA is TGCGCCAGCAGCTTGGAGGGGCTCGGAAACACCATATATTTT. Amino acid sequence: CASSLEGLGNTIYF.